A selection of T cell receptor beta chains follows, all from one sample in a study of early T cells in non-severe SARS-CoV-2 infection. TCRdb called the 5' RACE reads again in MiXCR, with one record for every CDR3 protein. The table lists 25,000 to 30,000 distinct CDR3 sequences, about 4.2% of them singletons. Sequencing was carried out using whole blood. The receptors were gathered from an adult who was a healthcare worker with PCR-confirmed SARS-CoV-2 infection or an uninfected control (not recorded which). Each CDR3 is given without its conserved first and last residue. Fields, in order: V gene, D gene, J gene, CDR3 length, CDR3 protein. A D gene is named only where the DNA matches it firmly.

V gene: TRBV19; D gene: TRBD1; J gene: TRBJ2-2; CDR3 length: 13; CDR3 protein: ASSIATGGTGELF
V gene: TRBV24-1; D gene: NA; J gene: TRBJ2-3; CDR3 length: 11; CDR3 protein: ATSSTSTDTQY
V gene: TRBV20-1; D gene: TRBD2; J gene: TRBJ2-1; CDR3 length: 10; CDR3 protein: SVLAGLNEQF
V gene: TRBV28; D gene: NA; J gene: TRBJ2-1; CDR3 length: 13; CDR3 protein: ASSYWSGRNNEQF
V gene: TRBV6-5; D gene: NA; J gene: TRBJ2-7; CDR3 length: 12; CDR3 protein: ASSYSPRSGEQY
V gene: TRBV10-3; D gene: NA; J gene: TRBJ2-3; CDR3 length: 13; CDR3 protein: AISDFLDTTDTQY
V gene: TRBV18; D gene: NA; J gene: TRBJ1-2; CDR3 length: 11; CDR3 protein: ASSPDTFYGYT
V gene: TRBV20-1; D gene: NA; J gene: TRBJ2-1; CDR3 length: 10; CDR3 protein: SPTRKYNEQF
V gene: TRBV18; D gene: TRBD2; J gene: TRBJ2-2; CDR3 length: 13; CDR3 protein: ASSPGLAGTGELF
V gene: TRBV5-1; D gene: NA; J gene: TRBJ1-2; CDR3 length: 15; CDR3 protein: ASSLTTGPLANYGYT
V gene: TRBV18; D gene: TRBD2; J gene: TRBJ2-1; CDR3 length: 13; CDR3 protein: ASSPGLAAYNEQF
V gene: TRBV6-1; D gene: NA; J gene: TRBJ2-3; CDR3 length: 12; CDR3 protein: ASSEGKGIDTQY
V gene: TRBV6-2/TRBV6-3; D gene: NA; J gene: TRBJ2-7; CDR3 length: 12; CDR3 protein: ASSYSSGPYEQY
V gene: TRBV20-1; D gene: NA; J gene: TRBJ2-7; CDR3 length: 10; CDR3 protein: SGVDGSYEQY
V gene: TRBV12-3/TRBV12-4; D gene: TRBD2; J gene: TRBJ2-4; CDR3 length: 16; CDR3 protein: ASSPSGADGRAKNIQY
V gene: TRBV29-1; D gene: NA; J gene: TRBJ1-4; CDR3 length: 11; CDR3 protein: SVADRVNEKQF
V gene: TRBV20-1; D gene: TRBD2; J gene: TRBJ2-5; CDR3 length: 13; CDR3 protein: SARDRTSGQETQY
V gene: TRBV10-2; D gene: NA; J gene: TRBJ2-6; CDR3 length: 17; CDR3 protein: ASSEQGYSPFSGANVLT
V gene: TRBV10-3; D gene: TRBD2; J gene: TRBJ2-2; CDR3 length: 13; CDR3 protein: AISSSGSTTGELF
V gene: TRBV12-3/TRBV12-4; D gene: TRBD1; J gene: TRBJ1-2; CDR3 length: 11; CDR3 protein: ANSPGTGDGYT
V gene: TRBV19; D gene: NA; J gene: TRBJ2-1; CDR3 length: 11; CDR3 protein: ASSIVWGNEQF
V gene: TRBV20-1; D gene: NA; J gene: TRBJ1-1; CDR3 length: 12; CDR3 protein: SAPARGTNTEAF
V gene: TRBV7-6; D gene: TRBD1; J gene: TRBJ2-7; CDR3 length: 11; CDR3 protein: ASSPSGDRAQY
V gene: TRBV4-1; D gene: NA; J gene: TRBJ1-1; CDR3 length: 11; CDR3 protein: ASSLPGRAEAF
V gene: TRBV20-1; D gene: TRBD2; J gene: TRBJ2-2; CDR3 length: 14; CDR3 protein: SARPSFGGSVGELF
V gene: TRBV4-1; D gene: NA; J gene: TRBJ2-5; CDR3 length: 12; CDR3 protein: ASSQGRGRETQY
V gene: TRBV27; D gene: TRBD2; J gene: TRBJ2-7; CDR3 length: 16; CDR3 protein: ASSLYGQRLASTYEQY
V gene: TRBV7-2; D gene: NA; J gene: TRBJ2-7; CDR3 length: 13; CDR3 protein: ASSPYSFSSYEQY
V gene: TRBV15; D gene: NA; J gene: TRBJ1-5; CDR3 length: 14; CDR3 protein: ATSRDPGTANQPQH
V gene: TRBV6-5; D gene: TRBD2; J gene: TRBJ2-7; CDR3 length: 12; CDR3 protein: ASSLAGGSYEQY
V gene: TRBV7-6; D gene: NA; J gene: TRBJ2-2; CDR3 length: 12; CDR3 protein: ASSLGAFTGELF
V gene: TRBV18; D gene: TRBD1; J gene: TRBJ2-7; CDR3 length: 13; CDR3 protein: ASSNRTGASYEQY
V gene: TRBV12-3/TRBV12-4; D gene: NA; J gene: TRBJ2-4; CDR3 length: 11; CDR3 protein: ASSSYRRDIQY
V gene: TRBV20-1; D gene: NA; J gene: TRBJ1-4; CDR3 length: 12; CDR3 protein: SARFRIGGEKLF
V gene: TRBV7-2; D gene: NA; J gene: TRBJ1-5; CDR3 length: 13; CDR3 protein: ASSHISGGNQPQH
V gene: TRBV7-6; D gene: NA; J gene: TRBJ2-1; CDR3 length: 12; CDR3 protein: ASSLDAAYNEQF
V gene: TRBV9; D gene: TRBD1; J gene: TRBJ2-1; CDR3 length: 11; CDR3 protein: ASSAGGVNEQF
V gene: TRBV2; D gene: NA; J gene: TRBJ2-7; CDR3 length: 8; CDR3 protein: ASRGSEQY
V gene: TRBV10-3; D gene: TRBD1; J gene: TRBJ1-6; CDR3 length: 12; CDR3 protein: AIGGQSYNSPLH
V gene: TRBV5-5; D gene: NA; J gene: TRBJ1-1; CDR3 length: 13; CDR3 protein: ASSFSDAVNTEAF
V gene: TRBV5-5; D gene: NA; J gene: TRBJ2-1; CDR3 length: 12; CDR3 protein: ASSFNRLAFEQF